The rows below give T cell receptor beta chains drawn from one sample of a study of T cell changes during pregnancy in multiple sclerosis. Here immunoSEQ multiplex PCR was the method, and the copy in TCRdb shows in-frame clones only, minus some. The table lists under 95,000 clones, around 93% of them singletons. This specimen was peripheral blood, taken in the second trimester of pregnancy. The source of these receptors is a female donor in good health, enrolled as a control in a pregnancy study. Both conserved end residues are part of each CDR3. Fields, in order: V gene, J gene, CDR3 protein.

>TRBV6-1|TRBJ1-3
CASSENPTVSGNTIYF
>TRBV18|TRBJ1-1
CASSPARDRGAFF
>TRBV4-3|TRBJ2-7
CASSRLTGAAYEQYF
>TRBV19|TRBJ1-5
CASSTTGGRNQPQHF
>TRBV30|TRBJ1-2
CAWSVQGYGYTF
>TRBV4-1|TRBJ1-2
CASTHYRGKNYGYTF
>TRBV5-1|TRBJ1-1
CASSGSVNTEAFF
>TRBV7-9|TRBJ1-4
CASSGGTGWGEKLFF
>TRBV4-1|TRBJ1-5
CASSLGNDNQPQHF
>TRBV7-9|TRBJ2-2
CASSFIRPGQGLWAGELFF
>TRBV11-3|TRBJ1-1
CASSFSSGGMNTEAFF
>TRBV30|TRBJ1-1
CAWSGFGGATEAFF
>TRBV9|TRBJ2-7
CASSAAGRAAYEQYF
>TRBV9|TRBJ2-1
CASSERTGAKASGGNNEQFF
>TRBV11-1|TRBJ2-7
CASSLEQGAFYEQYF
>TRBV18|TRBJ2-7
CASSPGTRTYEQYF
>TRBV15|TRBJ1-5
CATSRDRGNQPQHF
>TRBV15|TRBJ2-3
CATSRGLAPSTDTQYF
>TRBV2|TRBJ2-2
CASRGGGMAGELFF
>TRBV9|TRBJ2-7
CASSVHGQNTYEQYF
>TRBV5-6|TRBJ1-6
CASSSGSWGRFSPLHF
>TRBV11-2|TRBJ2-1
CASIAGIISNEQFF
>TRBV7-8|TRBJ1-1
CASSSRPGEAFF
>TRBV7-9|TRBJ1-4
CASSSDTGFGEKLFF